This TCR beta chain was found in a study of blood T cell repertoires in COVID-19 (TCRdb year 2020). The study in broad terms: Collaborator samples came from the United States, Italy and Spain and covered acute and convalescent phases of COVID-19. The material from the prospective study consisted of cDNA or gDNA derived from T cells, B-cell-depleted T cells, or PBMCs. Subjects who had been exposed to COVID-19, were actively infected with it, or had recovered from it provided the deeply sampled blood TCRbeta repertoires that made up the dataset. The repertoires were released in a freely available public database meant as a resource for research on the immune response to SARS-CoV-2. Samples came from the ongoing ImmuneRACE study (first 160 participants) plus 1,254 subjects from 6 global collaborators. Sample metadata almost always included a de-identified subject ID, COVID-19 status, age in years and sex. Where available, HLA class I and class II types were obtained from metadata supplied by the sample provider rather than from assay-based typing. Points the paper makes about the study in general: How much clinical and demographic metadata was included differed by source and by participant, and the metadata was provided uncurated.

Worth noting for this clone: Its recognized antigen is unknown. Base qualities are not at hand, and no much larger clone is one base apart.

From its cysteine to its phenylalanine, the CDR3 spans 19 amino acids. The only DNA kept is the CDR3, 57 bases in frame from the first base. Looking up the germline V gene (reference sequence) yields CDR1 GTSNPN and CDR2 SVGIG. For this chain, trimming is 3 bases at the V end and 9 bases at the J end, and the number of junction bases without a gene match is 18. The immunoSEQ Assay, a bias-controlled multiplex PCR, was used to amplify TCRbeta CDR3 regions from genomic DNA. The paper's processing steps were these. Within the assay, amplification of reference gene primers was used to estimate how many nucleated cells each sample contained. To quantify the absolute abundance of each unique TCRbeta CDR3 rearrangement, sequence reads were collapsed and filtered. Productive Simpson clonality was computed per sample as the square root of Simpson's diversity index over productive rearrangements. TCRdb provides this immuneACCESS table in a form limited to in-frame rearrangements. Some clones are lacking; in checked studies, under half of them reflect an unresolved V gene, and why the rest are absent is not known. The V and J calls and the clone size are those of that table, but D and trimming were determined from the DNA. The sample has some 290,000 clones on record, more than 70% of them singletons. Roughly 12% of the sample lies in the top ten.

At one collaborating source in Seattle, patients were enrolled during active infection and were followed longitudinally through the course of disease. Each collaborating institution followed its own protocols to collect whole blood in K2EDTA tubes. For TCRbeta analysis, collaborators shipped samples in one of three forms: frozen whole blood, isolated PBMCs, or DNA extracted from either of those sample types. Material: peripheral blood. The clonotype originates from a woman aged 25 to 39 with COVID-19, enrolled during active disease. The rearranged chain carries TRBV30 and TRBJ1-6; 12 central bases correspond to TRBD1. Read as DNA, the sequence is TGTGCCTGGAGCCCCCAGAGGGACAGGGGGCCGTGGGCCCGTTCACCCCTCCACTTT. This is translated as CAWSPQRDRGPWARSPLHF.